This entry lists 10 T cell receptor beta chains sequenced from one sample in a study of vaccination and CD4 T cells after COVID-19. With the Oncomine TCR Beta short-read assay, DNA from cultured CD4+ T cells was sequenced. MiXCR, applied by TCRdb to the PCR reads, yields one record per CDR3 protein. The sample consists of around 15,000 distinct CDR3 sequences, about 48% of them appearing once. Treatment: roughly 10-day PBMC culture with coronavirus spike peptide pools or control peptides (ViraFEST assay). These receptors' targets are unknown. Specimen: CD4+ T cells from blood, cultured in vitro, collected before SARS-CoV-2 vaccination. The receptors derive from a human donor who had recovered from COVID-19.

V is TRBV20-1 and J is TRBJ2-1; 12 bases line up with TRBD2. This CDR3 comprises 17 residues. V dropped 6 bases and J dropped 5; count of bases not matched to a gene: 14. Germline V gene sequence: CDR1 DFQATT, CDR2 SNEGSKA (reference sequence). The CDR3 protein is CSAILLAGGLSDNEQFF. CDR3 in DNA: TGCAGTGCCATTCTCCTAGCGGGGGGGCTTTCTGACAATGAGCAGTTCTTC.

The chain employs TRBV30 and TRBJ1-2; D might be TRBD1 (6 bases). Trimming removed 0 bases at V and 2 bases at J, with 13 bases between. CDR1 and CDR2 (germline): GTSNPN, SVGIG (reference sequence). The CDR3 has 15 residues. Here the CDR3 reads CAWSVDRPENYGYTF. DNA for the CDR3: TGTGCCTGGAGTGTAGACAGGCCGGAGAACTATGGCTACACCTTC.

The chain is built from TRBV20-1 and TRBJ2-2; 8 nucleotides agree with TRBD1. The CDR3 has 14 amino acids. Trimming removed 6 bases from V and 1 base from J; junction bases left unmatched: 4. The germline V gene encodes CDR1 DFQATT and CDR2 SNEGSKA (reference sequence). The CDR3 reads CSAPGQGNTGELFF. The CDR3 coding sequence is TGCAGTGCACCAGGACAGGGGAACACCGGGGAGCTGTTTTTT.

The J gene is TRBJ2-2, the V gene TRBV4-3, with D possibly being TRBD1 (5 bases). The CDR3 has 15 residues. Germline lookup yields CDR1 LGHNA and CDR2 YSLEER. Trimming removed 4 bases from V and 0 bases from J, with 9 bases in between. The chain's CDR3 is CASSRDSTNTGELFF. The CDR3 bases are TGCGCCAGCAGCCGCGACAGCACGAACACCGGGGAGCTGTTTTTT.

This clonotype was observed a few times. The chain carries TRBV20-1 and TRBJ1-5, with 9 bases aligning to TRBD1. V shed 7 bases and J 1 base; nucleotides not matched to a gene: 5. CDR3 length equals 14 residues. The V gene's germline CDR1 is DFQATT and CDR2 SNEGSKA (reference sequence). The CDR3 region is CSVVTGGSNQPQHF. Here the CDR3 DNA reads TGCAGTGTAGTGACAGGGGGGAGCAATCAGCCCCAGCATTTT.

This clonotype appeared a few times. The rearrangement uses TRBV20-1 and TRBJ2-3; TRBD2 matches 11 bases. The CDR3 contains 18 residues. V gave up 3 bases and J gave up 0 bases; unmatched junction bases: 11. The germline CDR1 and CDR2 sequences are DFQATT and SNEGSKA (reference sequence). The CDR3 protein is CSASTSGGPTPSTDTQYF. CDR3 bases: TGCAGTGCTAGTACTAGCGGGGGCCCTACCCCTAGCACAGATACGCAGTATTTT.

The chain carries TRBV5-1 and TRBJ1-1, with 7 bases identical to TRBD1. Germline CDR1 is SGHRS and CDR2 is YFSETQ. After removal of 2 bases from V and 3 bases from J, the junction contained 7 bases not matched to a gene. The CDR3 consists of 15 residues. CDR3 protein: CASSLRGPFDTEAFF. CDR3 DNA sequence: TGCGCCAGCAGCTTAAGGGGGCCTTTCGACACTGAAGCTTTCTTT.

As to this clonotype: An end of the junction does not agree with germline; a read error may underlie this. J is TRBJ2-3 and V is TRBV6-5, with TRBD2 as a possible D gene (5 bases). The V gene's germline CDR1 is MNHEY and CDR2 SVGAGI. The CDR3 consists of 10 residues. CDR3 bases: TGTGCCAGCAGTTCCTCGACTACAAATTTT. It encodes CASSSSTTNF.

The chain recombines TRBV19 with TRBJ1-5; possible D gene TRBD1, 6 bases. Germline V gene sequence: CDR1 LNHDA, CDR2 SQIVND (reference sequence). The CDR3 is made up of 13 amino acids. Trimming removed 9 bases at V and 2 bases at J, with 11 bases between. DNA for the CDR3: TGTGCCAGCTCCAGGGGAGGCAATCAGCCCCAGCATTTT. Amino acid sequence: CASSRGGNQPQHF.

The chain links TRBV20-1 to TRBJ2-1, with TRBD2 as a possible D gene (6 bases). Germline V gene lookup returns CDR1 DFQATT and CDR2 SNEGSKA (reference sequence). The V gene lost 3 bases and the J gene lost 9 bases, with 15 bases spanning the gap. The CDR3 is 13 residues long. The CDR3 region is CSASLSVGGEQFF. Written as DNA, the CDR3 is TGCAGTGCTAGTTTAAGCGTCGGGGGTGAGCAGTTCTTC.